This T cell receptor beta chain was captured by sequencing in a study of T cell responses to AZD1222 COVID-19 vaccine. Study background: Second-dose timings of about 4 or about 12 weeks were pooled.

The method was immunoSEQ multiplex PCR; TCRdb's version includes in-frame clones alone and lacks a portion of them. The sample has 110,000 to 150,000 clones, roughly nine tenths seen once; the top ten hold more than 3%. Trimming left V 0 bases short and J 6 bases short, with 4 bases between. This CDR3 contains 12 residues. CDR1 SGHRS and CDR2 YFSETQ come from the germline V gene. Overall study findings and caveats: Females outnumbered males among donors, who were mostly white British; clonal diversity was possibly underestimated. Repertoires were sampled only after the peak T cell response.

Of note for this clone: Antigen: not known.

This receptor was obtained from an adult in good health. The input for sequencing was peripheral blood, taken on day 0 of AZD1222 vaccination. The V and J genes are TRBV5-1 and TRBJ2-1; D is ambiguous. The CDR3 bases are TGCGCCAGCAGCTTGGCCTCCAATGAGCAGTTCTTC. It codes for CASSLASNEQFF.